This T cell receptor beta chain came from a study of response to subunit inactivated influenza vaccine. J lost 3 bases, V lost 5 bases, and 5 bases had no gene match. This CDR3 is 17 amino acids long. Per germline, CDR1 MDHEN and CDR2 SYDVKM. This clonotype has only a few counts. TCRdb processed the RT-PCR reads anew with MiXCR; each CDR3 protein has one entry. The sample shows roughly 620,000 distinct CDR3 sequences, approximately 11% of them seen only once. This sample was shared with a second study, whose subject was T cells expressing NK-cell markers. That source reports: What made the TCR beta cDNA was 5'RACE template switching with UMIs. It was sorted CD3+CD56+NKG2C+, CD3+CD56+NKG2C- and CD3+CD56-NKG2C+ T cells that supplied the TCR beta repertoires. The sequencing cohort of eight donors included seven HCMV-seropositive individuals and one seronegative individual. Anti-gamma-delta TCR antibody use in several experiments restricted sorting to alpha-beta TCR T cells. Also leading the CD3+CD56-NKG2C+ fraction in a handful of donors were these clonotypes.

This specimen consisted of PBMCs from blood, obtained on the day of vaccination. This sequence originates from a man aged 45 to 65 who received an inactivated influenza vaccine. This chain links TRBV28 with TRBJ2-2; 14 nucleotides align to TRBD2. This CDR3 reads CASSPLTSGRDTGELFF. CDR3 sequence (DNA): TGTGCCAGCAGTCCGTTGACTAGCGGGAGGGACACCGGGGAGCTGTTTTTT.